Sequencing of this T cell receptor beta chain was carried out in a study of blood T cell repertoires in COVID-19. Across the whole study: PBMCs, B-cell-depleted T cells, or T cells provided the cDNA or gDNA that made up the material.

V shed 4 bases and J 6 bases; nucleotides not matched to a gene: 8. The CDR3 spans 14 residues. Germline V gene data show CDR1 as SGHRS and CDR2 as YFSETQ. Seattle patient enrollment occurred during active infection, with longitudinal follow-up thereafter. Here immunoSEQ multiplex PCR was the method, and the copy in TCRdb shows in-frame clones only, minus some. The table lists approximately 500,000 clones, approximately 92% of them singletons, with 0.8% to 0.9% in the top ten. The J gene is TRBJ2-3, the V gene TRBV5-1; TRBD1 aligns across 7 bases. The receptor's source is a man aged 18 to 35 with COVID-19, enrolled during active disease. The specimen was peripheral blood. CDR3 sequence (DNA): TGCGCCAGCAGCGAGCAGGGGGTGACTGATACGCAGTATTTT. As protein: CASSEQGVTDTQYF.